Shown below are 6 T cell receptor beta chains from a single sample sequenced in a study of shared clonotypes between healthy human individuals. CD45RO negativity and positive selection for CCR7 defined naive CD8 cells, a population that excluded terminally differentiated effector memory CD45RA+ cells. Profiled with immunoSEQ multiplex PCR; TCRdb holds only in-frame clones, not every one. The profile shows approximately 1.9 million clones, 93% of them singletons. Material for sequencing was naive CD8+ T cells from PBMCs. The source of these receptors is a man younger than 35 in good health. Some clones in this sample may be carry-over from other donors' samples.

The CDR3 DNA follows: TGTGCCAGCAGCTTAGCGGAGGTGAACACTGAAGCTTTCTTT. It specifies CASSLAEVNTEAFF. The chain recombines TRBV7-9 with TRBJ1-1; no clear D gene. The CDR3 has 14 amino acids. The germline gives CDR1 SEHNR, CDR2 FQNEAQ (reference sequence). Trimming left V 0 bases short and J 0 bases short, with 5 bases between.

The chain carries TRBV4-1 and TRBJ1-5; D is ambiguous. V was shortened by 0 bases and J by 2 bases, with 14 bases between the two germline ends. The CDR3 consists of 17 residues. The germline gives CDR1 MGHRA, CDR2 YSYEKL. The CDR3 coding sequence is TGCGCCAGCAGCCAAGATCGAACCGGTAGGGGCAATCAGCCCCAGCATTTT. Protein: CASSQDRTGRGNQPQHF.

For the CDR3, the DNA is TGTGCCAGCAGGCAGGGGATTTACGAGCAGTACTTC. Translating gives CASRQGIYEQYF. V usage is TRBV27 and J usage is TRBJ2-7, with a weak D call TRBD1 (6 bases). Trimming took 6 bases from V and 4 from J, leaving 10 bases between them. The germline CDR1 and CDR2 sequences are MNHEY and SMNVEV (reference sequence). This CDR3 comprises 12 residues.

This sequence joins TRBV19 and TRBJ1-1; D perhaps matches TRBD1 (5 bases). This CDR3 contains 11 residues. The V and J ends lost 7 bases and 11 bases respectively, with 14 bases between them. Germline CDR1 LNHDA, CDR2 SQIVND (reference sequence). CDR3 sequence: CASIRAWGAFF. DNA for the CDR3: TGTGCCAGTATAAGGGCCTGGGGGGCTTTCTTT.

This sequence joins TRBV10-3 and TRBJ1-3; D is uncertain. CDR3 length equals 15 residues. V dropped 0 bases and J dropped 0 bases, with 6 bases sitting between them. The germline gives CDR1 ENHRY, CDR2 SYGVKD. The CDR3 nucleotides are TGTGCCATCAGTGAGTCGGGCAGCTCTGGAAACACCATATATTTT. It yields the protein CAISESGSSGNTIYF.

This clone has just one count. Within the sample, other DNA sequences also encode this same CDR3. The chain couples TRBV6-5 to TRBJ2-3, with D possibly being TRBD1 (5 bases). Trimming stripped 2 bases from V and 0 bases from J, with 9 bases between. In germline, CDR1 is MNHEY, CDR2 SVGAGI. The CDR3 has 15 amino acids. This CDR3 reads CASSYGSGSTDTQYF. Here the CDR3 DNA reads TGTGCCAGCAGTTACGGGTCAGGGAGCACAGATACGCAGTATTTT.